This T cell receptor (beta chain) emerged from a study of T cells after yellow fever vaccination. TCRdb re-called the 5' RACE reads through MiXCR, storing one row per CDR3 protein. This table has some 320,000 distinct CDR3 sequences, 3.5% to 4.5% appearing once. This clonotype was seen a handful of times. The antigen remains undetermined. Whole-study results and caveats: A small proportion of clonotypes was detected in both the CD4 and CD8 compartments.

The CDR3 runs 13 residues. Germline V gene data show CDR1 as SGHTA and CDR2 as FQGTGA. Trimming stripped 3 bases from V and 8 bases from J, with 11 bases between. This receptor was taken from a young man who received the YFV17D yellow fever vaccine. This rearrangement joins TRBV7-3 to TRBJ2-4; a weak D match, TRBD2 (6 bases). The source material was PBMCs, sampled 15 days after the yellow fever booster vaccination. Written as DNA, the CDR3 is TGTGCCAGCAGCTTGGGAAGGGAGGACATTCAGTACTTC. Protein sequence: CASSLGREDIQYF.